The rows below give T cell receptor beta chains drawn from one sample of a study of T cell responses to AZD1222 COVID-19 vaccine. Clones were sequenced by immunoSEQ multiplex PCR, and TCRdb holds only the in-frame ones, with some missing. This table has some 180,000 clones, 90% to 95% appearing once. Material: peripheral blood, obtained 28 days after the second dose of the MenACWY control vaccine. These receptor sequences come from an adult who received the MenACWY meningococcal vaccine as a control. Both conserved end residues are part of each CDR3. Fields, in order: D gene, J gene, clone size, V gene, CDR3 protein, CDR3 DNA. A D gene is named only where the DNA matches it firmly. Not all rows give a size; the values are once, few, many and, for expanded clones, a class.

.	TRBJ1-2	.	TRBV7-2	CASSLAAGQGYTF	TGTGCCAGCAGCTTAGCGGCAGGGCAGGGCTACACCTTC
.	TRBJ2-1	.	TRBV5-1	CASSPRGASYNEQFF	TGCGCCAGCAGCCCCCGGGGGGCCTCCTACAATGAGCAGTTCTTC
TRBD1	TRBJ1-5	.	TRBV5-5	CASSSGTGAHQPQHF	TGTGCCAGCAGCTCCGGGACAGGGGCTCATCAGCCCCAGCATTTT
.	TRBJ2-4	once	TRBV6-2/TRBV6-3	CASSSRDIQYF	TGTGCCAGCAGTTCCAGGGACATTCAGTACTTC
.	TRBJ2-5	.	TRBV5-1	CASSLGASRETQYF	TGCGCCAGCAGCTTGGGGGCTAGCCGGGAGACCCAGTACTTC
.	TRBJ1-4	.	TRBV19	CASSRGGGEKLFF	TGTGCCAGTAGTAGGGGCGGCGGTGAAAAACTGTTTTTT
TRBD1	TRBJ2-1	.	TRBV28	CASSPPGGGSNEQFF	TGTGCCAGCAGTCCCCCAGGGGGCGGAAGCAATGAGCAGTTCTTC
TRBD2	TRBJ2-7	.	TRBV5-1	CASSGNPGLAGGAAYEQYF	TGCGCCAGCAGCGGGAACCCGGGACTAGCGGGGGGCGCGGCCTACGAGCAGTACTTC
TRBD1	TRBJ2-2	.	TRBV18	CASSSTGTGNTGELFF	TGTGCCAGCTCGTCCACCGGGACAGGGAACACCGGGGAGCTGTTTTTT
.	TRBJ1-1	.	TRBV7-9	CASSDSHGVNTEAFF	TGTGCCAGCAGCGACAGCCACGGGGTGAACACTGAAGCTTTCTTT
.	TRBJ1-2	few	TRBV28	CASRGVGEQGDNYGYTF	TGTGCCAGCAGGGGGGTCGGGGAACAGGGAGATAACTATGGCTACACCTTC
.	TRBJ1-2	few	TRBV6-5	CASTERGRANYGYTF	TGTGCCAGCACCGAAAGAGGAAGAGCTAACTATGGCTACACCTTC
.	TRBJ2-7	once	TRBV29-1	CSAQTGAAYEQYF	TGCAGCGCACAAACCGGAGCCGCCTACGAGCAGTACTTC
.	TRBJ2-3	.	TRBV19	CASSIYGDTQYF	TGTGCCAGTAGTATATATGGGGATACGCAGTATTTT
TRBD1	TRBJ1-5	.	TRBV2	CASGQTGRNQPQHF	TGTGCCAGCGGGCAGACAGGGCGCAATCAGCCCCAGCATTTT
.	TRBJ1-2	.	TRBV19	CASRTQGRPSYGYTF	TGTGCCAGTAGGACACAGGGACGGCCCTCCTATGGCTACACCTTC
.	TRBJ1-1	.	TRBV7-6	CASSLGAGMNTEAFF	TGTGCCAGCAGCTTAGGTGCAGGGATGAACACTGAAGCTTTCTTT
.	TRBJ1-4	.	TRBV20-1	CSARVAGQLFF	TGCAGTGCTAGAGTCGCGGGACAACTGTTTTTT
.	TRBJ2-7	.	TRBV5-1	CASSLSSSYEQYF	TGCGCCAGCAGCTTATCTAGCTCTTACGAGCAGTACTTC
.	TRBJ1-1	once	TRBV11-3	CASSLGRAGDTEAFF	TGTGCCAGCAGCTTAGGGAGGGCAGGGGACACTGAAGCTTTCTTT
.	TRBJ2-6	.	TRBV29-1	CSVAGANVLTF	TGCAGCGTTGCCGGGGCCAACGTCCTGACTTTC
.	TRBJ1-5	.	TRBV5-8	CASSLYYSNQPQHF	TGTGCCAGCAGCTTGTACTATAGCAATCAGCCCCAGCATTTT
.	TRBJ2-7	.	TRBV12-3/TRBV12-4	CASSPWRGGEQYF	TGTGCCAGCAGTCCCTGGAGAGGGGGCGAGCAGTACTTC
.	TRBJ1-6	.	TRBV4-2	CASSLDGVQNSPLHF	TGTGCCAGCAGCCTCGATGGGGTTCAAAATTCACCCCTCCACTTT
TRBD2	TRBJ2-6	.	TRBV5-1	CASSPTAGAGANVLTF	TGCGCCAGCAGCCCTACAGCGGGGGCTGGGGCCAACGTCCTGACTTTC
TRBD2	TRBJ2-7	.	TRBV10-2	CASSAFNSGSSYEQYF	TGCGCCAGCAGTGCATTTAACAGCGGGAGCTCCTACGAGCAGTACTTC
TRBD1	TRBJ1-1	.	TRBV11-2	CASTGGTGKATEAFF	TGTGCCAGCACCGGCGGGACAGGGAAGGCCACTGAAGCTTTCTTT